This TCR beta chain was sequenced during a study of T cell clones after liver transplantation. General study findings and limits: Conclusions were preliminary, with small, heterogeneous patient groups.

On this clone: Its antigen is currently unknown.

This table comes from immunoSEQ multiplex PCR, and its TCRdb copy is limited to in-frame clones, with some not included. The sample includes 68,000 or so clones, over 90% of them seen just once. The CDR3 loop spans 18 amino acids. This sequence joins TRBV21-1 and TRBJ2-4; the DNA was not used to check the table's D call, TRBD2. TRBV21-1 is tagged as a pseudogene. Sequencing used CD4+ T cells from blood, obtained approximately 27 months after liver transplant. This TCR came from a human patient who received a liver transplant. Some T cells may be the graft donor's. CDR3 residues: CASTPHLDRSSAKNIQYF. The CDR3 nucleotides are TGTGCCAGCACCCCTCATTTGGATAGGAGTTCCGCCAAAAACATTCAGTACTTC.